This is a list of T cell receptor beta chains from one sample in a study of monozygotic twins with inflammatory bowel disease. From the 5' RACE reads, TCRdb lists one entry per CDR3 protein and no DNA. The sample has just over 300,000 distinct CDR3 sequences; the top ten hold 5.6%. Sequenced sample: blood. The source is a human donor with ulcerative colitis or Crohn's disease, or a healthy co-twin of an affected twin (not recorded which). Each CDR3 is given with its conserved first and last residue. Fields, in order: V gene, J gene, CDR3 protein.

TRBV24-1,TRBJ2-1,CATGLGGFSPNEQFF
TRBV29-1,TRBJ1-1,CSVEASGAGTEAFF
TRBV7-2,TRBJ2-4,CASSFEGGLRNIQYF
TRBV24-1,TRBJ1-5,CATSERQGPNQPQHF
TRBV7-9,TRBJ2-5,CASSLVVLEQETQYF
TRBV29-1,TRBJ2-7,CSVPVGYEQYF
TRBV6-5,TRBJ1-1,CASSYSEGNPEAFF
TRBV7-6,TRBJ2-5,CASSFMPQGGGQETQYF
TRBV29-1,TRBJ2-2,CSVDGSGELFF
TRBV5-1,TRBJ1-1,CASSLRQGEAFF
TRBV6-2/TRBV6-3,TRBJ2-2,CASTDRTGNTGELFF
TRBV6-5,TRBJ2-7,CAAMTPTFSEQYF